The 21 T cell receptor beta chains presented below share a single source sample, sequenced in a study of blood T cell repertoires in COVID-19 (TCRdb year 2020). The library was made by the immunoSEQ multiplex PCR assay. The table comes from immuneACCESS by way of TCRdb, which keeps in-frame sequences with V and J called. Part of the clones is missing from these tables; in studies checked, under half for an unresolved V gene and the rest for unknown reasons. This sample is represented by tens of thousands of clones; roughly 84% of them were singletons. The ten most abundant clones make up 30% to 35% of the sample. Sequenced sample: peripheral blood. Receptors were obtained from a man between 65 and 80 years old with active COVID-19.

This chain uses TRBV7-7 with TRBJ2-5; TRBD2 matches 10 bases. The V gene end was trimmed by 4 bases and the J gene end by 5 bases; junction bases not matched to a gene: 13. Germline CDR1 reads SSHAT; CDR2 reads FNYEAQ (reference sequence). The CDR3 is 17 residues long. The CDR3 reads CASSSRLVAGGMETQYF. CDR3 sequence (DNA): TGTGCCAGCAGCTCCCGTTTAGTAGCGGGAGGCATGGAGACCCAGTACTTC.

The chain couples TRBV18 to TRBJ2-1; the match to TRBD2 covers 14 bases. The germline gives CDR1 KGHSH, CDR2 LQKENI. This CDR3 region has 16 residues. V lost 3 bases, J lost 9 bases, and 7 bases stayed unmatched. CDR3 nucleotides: TGTGCCAGCTCACCTACCGGGACTAGCGGGAGTAGTGAGCAGTTCTTC. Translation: CASSPTGTSGSSEQFF.

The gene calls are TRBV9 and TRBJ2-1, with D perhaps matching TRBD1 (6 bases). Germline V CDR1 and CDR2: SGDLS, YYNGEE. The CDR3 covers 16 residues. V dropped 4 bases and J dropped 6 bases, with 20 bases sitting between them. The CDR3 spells CASSFFPRGQGNEQFF. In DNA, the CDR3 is TGTGCCAGCAGCTTCTTCCCCAGGGGTCAGGGCAATGAGCAGTTCTTC.

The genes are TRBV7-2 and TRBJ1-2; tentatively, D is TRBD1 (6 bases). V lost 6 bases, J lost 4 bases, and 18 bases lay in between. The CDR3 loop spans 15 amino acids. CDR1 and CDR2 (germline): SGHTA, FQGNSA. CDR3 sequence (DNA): TGTGCCAGCAGTAGTCAACAGGGAGACTTCTATGGCTACACCTTC. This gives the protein CASSSQQGDFYGYTF.

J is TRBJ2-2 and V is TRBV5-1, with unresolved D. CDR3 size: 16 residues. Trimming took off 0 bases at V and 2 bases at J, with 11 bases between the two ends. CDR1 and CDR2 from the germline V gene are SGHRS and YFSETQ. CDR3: CASSLGFRQNTGELFF. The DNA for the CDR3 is TGCGCCAGCAGCTTGGGCTTCAGGCAAAACACCGGGGAGCTGTTTTTT.

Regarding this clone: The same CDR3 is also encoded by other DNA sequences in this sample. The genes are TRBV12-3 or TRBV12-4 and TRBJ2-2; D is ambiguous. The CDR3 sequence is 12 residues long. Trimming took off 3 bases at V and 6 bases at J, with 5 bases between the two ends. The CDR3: CASSFYPGELFF. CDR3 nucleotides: TGTGCCAGCAGTTTCTATCCCGGGGAGCTGTTTTTT.

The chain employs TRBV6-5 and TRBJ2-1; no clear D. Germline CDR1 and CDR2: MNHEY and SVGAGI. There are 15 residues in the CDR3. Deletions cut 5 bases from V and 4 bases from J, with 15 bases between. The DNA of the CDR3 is TGTGCCAGCAGTAATAGCCGCGCGCGGTACAATGAGCAGTTCTTC. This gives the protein CASSNSRARYNEQFF.

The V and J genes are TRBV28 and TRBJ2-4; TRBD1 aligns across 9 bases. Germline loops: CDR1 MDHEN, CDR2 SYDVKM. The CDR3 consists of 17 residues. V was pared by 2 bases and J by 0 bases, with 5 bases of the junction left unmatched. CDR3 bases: TGTGCCAGCAGTTTACGGGGACAGGGACTAGCCAAAAACATTCAGTACTTC. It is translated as CASSLRGQGLAKNIQYF.

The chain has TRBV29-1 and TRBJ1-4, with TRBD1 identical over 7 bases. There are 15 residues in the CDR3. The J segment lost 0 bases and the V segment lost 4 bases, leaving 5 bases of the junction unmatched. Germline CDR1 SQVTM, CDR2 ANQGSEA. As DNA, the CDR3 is TGCAGCGTTGCTGGGACAGTTGCAACTAATGAAAAACTGTTTTTT. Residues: CSVAGTVATNEKLFF.

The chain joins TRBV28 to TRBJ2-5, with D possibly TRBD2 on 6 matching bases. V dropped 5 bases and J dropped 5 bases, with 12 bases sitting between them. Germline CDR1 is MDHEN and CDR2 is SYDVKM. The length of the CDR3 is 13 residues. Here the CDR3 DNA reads TGTGCCAGCAGTCCCCCTGCGGGGGAGACCCAGTACTTC. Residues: CASSPPAGETQYF.

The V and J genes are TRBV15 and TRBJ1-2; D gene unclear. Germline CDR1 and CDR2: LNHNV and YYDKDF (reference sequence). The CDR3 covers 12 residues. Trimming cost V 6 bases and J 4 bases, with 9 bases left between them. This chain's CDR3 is CATREGSYGYTF. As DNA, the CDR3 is TGTGCCACCAGAGAGGGTTCCTATGGCTACACCTTC.

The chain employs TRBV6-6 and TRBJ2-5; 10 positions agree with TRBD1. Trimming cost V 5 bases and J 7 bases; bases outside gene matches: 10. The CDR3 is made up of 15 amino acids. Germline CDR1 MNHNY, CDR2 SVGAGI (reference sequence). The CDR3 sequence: CASSHWTGGDGTQYF. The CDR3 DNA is TGTGCCAGCAGTCACTGGACAGGGGGGGACGGGACCCAGTACTTC.

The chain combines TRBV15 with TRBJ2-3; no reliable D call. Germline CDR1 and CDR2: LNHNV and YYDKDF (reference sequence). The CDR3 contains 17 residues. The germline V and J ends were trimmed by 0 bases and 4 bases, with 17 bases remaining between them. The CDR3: CATSREHVLDWADTQYF. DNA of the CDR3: TGTGCCACCAGCAGAGAACACGTCCTAGATTGGGCAGATACGCAGTATTTT.

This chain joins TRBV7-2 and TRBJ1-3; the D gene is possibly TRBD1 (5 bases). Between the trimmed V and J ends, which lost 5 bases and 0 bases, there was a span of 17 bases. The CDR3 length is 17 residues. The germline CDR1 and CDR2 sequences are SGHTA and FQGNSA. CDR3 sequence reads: CASSPYRQSLSGNTIYF. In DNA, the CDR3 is TGTGCCAGCAGCCCCTACCGACAGTCTCTCTCTGGAAACACCATATATTTT.

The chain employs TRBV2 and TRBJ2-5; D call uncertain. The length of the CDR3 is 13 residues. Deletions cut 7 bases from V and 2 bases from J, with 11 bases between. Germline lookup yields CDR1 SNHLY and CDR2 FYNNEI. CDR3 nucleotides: TGTGCCAGCACAGACGGCGGACAAGAGACCCAGTACTTC. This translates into CASTDGGQETQYF.

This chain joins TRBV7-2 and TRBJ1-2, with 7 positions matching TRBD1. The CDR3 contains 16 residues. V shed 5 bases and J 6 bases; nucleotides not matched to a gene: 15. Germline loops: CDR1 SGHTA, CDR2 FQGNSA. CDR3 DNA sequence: TGTGCCAGCAGCCCAGGTTCAGGGACAGCTCGAAATGGCTACACCTTC. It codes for CASSPGSGTARNGYTF.

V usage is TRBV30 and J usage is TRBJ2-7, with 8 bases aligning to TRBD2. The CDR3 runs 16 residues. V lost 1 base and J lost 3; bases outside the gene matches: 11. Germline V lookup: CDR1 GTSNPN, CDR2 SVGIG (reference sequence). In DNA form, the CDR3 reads TGTGCCTGGAGTGACCTCGGGCTAGCGGGCGACTACGAGCAGTACTTC. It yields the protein CAWSDLGLAGDYEQYF. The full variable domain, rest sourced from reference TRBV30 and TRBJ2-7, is SQTIHQWPATLVQPVGSPLSLECTVEGTSNPNLYWYRQAAGRGLQLLFYSVGIGQISSEVPQNLSASRPQDRQFILSSKKLLLSDSGFYLCAWSDLGLAGDYEQYFGPGTRLTVT.

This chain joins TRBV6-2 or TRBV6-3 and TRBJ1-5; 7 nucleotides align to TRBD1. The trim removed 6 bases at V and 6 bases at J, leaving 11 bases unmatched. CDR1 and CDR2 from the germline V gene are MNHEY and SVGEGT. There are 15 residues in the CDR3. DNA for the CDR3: TGTGCCAGCAGCCCCCCACAGGGGACGGGTCAGCCCCAGCATTTT. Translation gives CASSPPQGTGQPQHF.

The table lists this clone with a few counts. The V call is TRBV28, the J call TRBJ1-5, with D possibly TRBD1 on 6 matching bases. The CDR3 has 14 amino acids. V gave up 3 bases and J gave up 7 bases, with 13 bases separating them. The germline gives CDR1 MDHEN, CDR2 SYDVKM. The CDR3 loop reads CASSLIRGGQPQHF. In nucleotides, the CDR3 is TGTGCCAGCAGTTTGATCAGGGGCGGACAGCCCCAGCATTTT.

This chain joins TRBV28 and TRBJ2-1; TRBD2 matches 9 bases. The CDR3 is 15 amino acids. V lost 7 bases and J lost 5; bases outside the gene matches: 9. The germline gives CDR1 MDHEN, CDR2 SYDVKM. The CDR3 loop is CASTGTSTPDNEQFF. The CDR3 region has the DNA TGTGCCAGCACCGGGACTAGCACCCCAGACAATGAGCAGTTCTTC.

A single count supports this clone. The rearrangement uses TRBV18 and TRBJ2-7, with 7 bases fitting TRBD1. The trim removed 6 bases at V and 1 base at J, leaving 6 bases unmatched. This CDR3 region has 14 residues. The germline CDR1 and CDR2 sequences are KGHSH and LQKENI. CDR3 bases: TGTGCCAGCTCCCAAGGGGGCCGTTCCTACGAGCAGTACTTC. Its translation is CASSQGGRSYEQYF.